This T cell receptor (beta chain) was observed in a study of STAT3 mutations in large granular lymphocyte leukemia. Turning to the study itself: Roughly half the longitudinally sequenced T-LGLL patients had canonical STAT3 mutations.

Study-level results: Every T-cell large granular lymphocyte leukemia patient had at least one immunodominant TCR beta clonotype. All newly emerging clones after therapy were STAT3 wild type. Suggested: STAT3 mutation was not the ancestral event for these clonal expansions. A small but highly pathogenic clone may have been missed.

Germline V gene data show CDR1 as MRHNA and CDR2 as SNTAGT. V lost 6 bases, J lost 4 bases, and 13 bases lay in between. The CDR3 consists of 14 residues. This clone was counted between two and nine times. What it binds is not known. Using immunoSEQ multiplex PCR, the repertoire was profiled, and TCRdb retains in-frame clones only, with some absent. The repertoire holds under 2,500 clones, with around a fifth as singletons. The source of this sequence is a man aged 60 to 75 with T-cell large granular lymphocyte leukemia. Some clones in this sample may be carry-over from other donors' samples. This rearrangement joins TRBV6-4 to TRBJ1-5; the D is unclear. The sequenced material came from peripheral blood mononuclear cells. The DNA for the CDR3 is TGTGCCAGCAGAGGGAATATGGCAAATCAGCCCCAGCATTTT. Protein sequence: CASRGNMANQPQHF.